This TCR beta chain was captured in a study of T cell repertoires in cytomegalovirus infection. Background on the study: Public signatures in TCR beta pointed to CMV infection and matching HLA type.

The germline V and J ends were trimmed by 5 bases and 2 bases, with 14 bases remaining between them. The CDR3 sequence is 15 residues long. A single record per CDR3 protein comes from TCRdb applying MiXCR to the reads. The sample contains approximately 73,000 distinct CDR3 sequences, approximately 40% of which appear only once. Regarding this clonotype: Its antigen remains unknown.

The chain is built from TRBV12-3 or TRBV12-4 and TRBJ2-3; D remains unclear. This receptor was taken from a human donor in good health (CMV status not recorded). Some clones in this sample may be carry-over from other donors' samples. The input for sequencing was CD8+ T cells from cultured PBMCs, taken from culture after CMV antigen stimulation. This CDR3 is CASSTAEWNTDTQYF. CDR3 bases: TGTGCCAGCAGTACCGCCGAGTGGAACACAGATACGCAGTATTTT.